Presented here are 31 T cell receptor beta chains from one specimen sequenced in a study of metastatic and nonmetastatic thyroid tumors. Prior to thyroid surgery, none of the patients had received any treatment. TCRdb re-called the PCR reads through MiXCR. The top ten clones hold 4.4% of a sample with tens of thousands of clones, 20% to 25% of them seen once. What was sequenced was adjacent normal tissue. These receptors were obtained from a female donor with papillary thyroid cancer or a benign thyroid nodule (not recorded which). Some clones in this sample may be carry-over from other donors' samples.

Comments on this clone: An end of the junction does not agree with germline; a read error may underlie this. The rearrangement joins TRBV20-1 to TRBJ2-3, with D possibly TRBD1 on 6 matching bases. The CDR3 runs to 12 residues. Germline lookup yields CDR1 DFQATT and CDR2 SNEGSKA (reference sequence). The CDR3 nucleotides are TGCAGTGTTAAGACACGGACAGATGCGCAGTATTTT. This encodes CSVKTRTDAQYF.

This clone was detected many times. V gene TRBV5-4 combines with J gene TRBJ2-3, with D tentatively TRBD2 (6 bases). CDR1 is SGHNT, CDR2 YYREEE, per germline (reference sequence). CDR3 length: 14 amino acids. Between the trimmed V and J ends, which lost 4 bases and 0 bases, there was a span of 9 bases. CDR3 nucleotide sequence: TGTGCCAGCAGCCTAGGGACTAGCACAGATACGCAGTATTTT. Protein sequence: CASSLGTSTDTQYF.

A remark on this clone: Because the CDR3 is missing its conserved closing phenylalanine or tryptophan, this is likely a read error. V and J are TRBV10-3 and TRBJ2-4; unclear D gene. Germline lookup yields CDR1 ENHRY and CDR2 SYGVKD. The CDR3 is 14 residues long. The CDR3 spells CANSETMAKNIQYL. CDR3 coding DNA: TGTGCCAACAGTGAGACGATGGCCAAAAACATTCAGTACTTA.

This clone was found many times. The genes are TRBV6-1 and TRBJ2-6; no reliable D call. The germline gives CDR1 MNHNS, CDR2 SASEGT. V lost 5 bases to trimming and J lost 0 bases, with 8 bases between them. The CDR3 sequence is 15 residues long. The CDR3 spells CASSPIVSGANVLTF. The CDR3 DNA reads as TGTGCCAGCAGTCCCATAGTCTCTGGGGCCAACGTCCTGACTTTC.

The chain couples TRBV19 to TRBJ2-2; 12 nucleotides align to TRBD2. Germline-derived CDR1 and CDR2 are LNHDA and SQIVND (reference sequence). CDR3 length: 16 residues. V gave up 6 bases and J gave up 5 bases; unmatched junction bases: 7. The CDR3 spells CASRAGLAGGTGELFF. DNA for the CDR3: TGTGCCAGTAGGGCGGGGCTAGCGGGAGGGACCGGGGAGCTGTTTTTT.

The rearrangement links TRBV27 to TRBJ1-1, with unresolved D. Germline-derived CDR1 and CDR2 are MNHEY and SMNVEV (reference sequence). This CDR3 contains 13 residues. V was clipped by 5 bases and J by 3 bases, with 10 bases between them. CDR3 region: CASSVGGYTEAFF. CDR3 sequence (DNA): TGTGCCAGCAGTGTAGGAGGGTACACTGAAGCTTTCTTT.

This clone appeared many times. The CDR3 region has the DNA TGCAGTGCTAATAAGAGGGGACTCACAGATACGCAGTATTTT. It is translated as CSANKRGLTDTQYF. J is TRBJ2-3 and V is TRBV20-1, with D maybe TRBD2 (6 bases). CDR1 DFQATT and CDR2 SNEGSKA come from the germline V gene (reference sequence). The V end lost 4 bases, the J end lost 2 bases, and 13 bases lay between the germline ends. This CDR3 has 14 residues.

This clone was counted many times. The V call is TRBV5-5, the J call TRBJ1-3; 7 nucleotides match TRBD1. Germline V gives CDR1 SGHKS, CDR2 YYEKEE (reference sequence). The CDR3 consists of 16 residues. Germline trimming cut 5 bases from V and 0 bases from J; bases unmatched to any gene: 8. CDR3 loop: CASSHDRVGSGNTIYF. CDR3 nucleotides: TGTGCCAGCAGTCACGACAGGGTCGGCTCTGGAAACACCATATATTTT.

This clone was recorded at least ten times. The V and J genes are TRBV20-1 and TRBJ2-7, with TRBD1 matching 10 bases. The CDR3 has 14 residues. Germline CDR1 reads DFQATT; CDR2 reads SNEGSKA (reference sequence). J was trimmed by 6 bases and V by 8 bases; bases with no gene match: 13. CDR3 amino acids: CSSQRGTGAGEQYF. DNA of the CDR3: TGCAGTTCCCAGAGAGGGACAGGGGCTGGCGAGCAGTACTTC.

Regarding this clone: This same CDR3 is encoded by further DNA sequences in the sample. The rearrangement uses TRBV28 and TRBJ1-1; maybe TRBD1 (5 bases). The CDR3 runs to 13 residues. Germline CDR1 is MDHEN and CDR2 is SYDVKM. V was cut by 9 bases and J by 7 bases, with 18 bases left in between. The CDR3 sequence: CASSLTGANEAFF. CDR3 DNA sequence: TGTGCCAGTAGTCTCACAGGTGCCAATGAAGCTTTCTTT.

Many counts were recorded for this clone. Distinct nucleotide sequences in the sample also encode this CDR3. The gene calls are TRBV12-3 or TRBV12-4 and TRBJ2-7, with TRBD1 matching over 8 bases. Trimming cost V 6 bases and J 2 bases; bases outside gene matches: 9. This CDR3 region has 15 residues. The CDR3 DNA reads as TGTGCCAGCAGACAGGGACAGGTTAGCACCTACGAGCAGTACTTC. Protein: CASRQGQVSTYEQYF.

The V gene is TRBV4-2, the J gene TRBJ2-1; TRBD2 agrees at 14 bases. The V and J ends lost 2 bases and 9 bases, in that order; junction bases with no gene match: 15. CDR3 size: 19 residues. CDR1 LGHNA and CDR2 YNFKEQ come from the germline V gene. This CDR3 is CASSQKGGLAGGRLVEQFF. In nucleotides, the CDR3 is TGTGCCAGCAGCCAAAAAGGAGGACTAGCGGGAGGCCGACTGGTTGAGCAGTTCTTC.

At least ten counts were recorded for this clone. This chain joins TRBV19 and TRBJ1-2, with 8 bases identical to TRBD1. In germline, CDR1 is LNHDA, CDR2 SQIVND (reference sequence). V lost 6 bases, J lost 7 bases, and 10 bases stayed unmatched. There are 14 residues in the CDR3. CDR3 sequence (DNA): TGTGCCAGTAGGCTTCAGGGGGCGCAAAGTGGCTACACCTTC. Translation gives CASRLQGAQSGYTF.

V is TRBV7-9 and J is TRBJ1-1; 7 nucleotides align to TRBD1. J gave up 5 bases and V 5 bases, and 11 bases lay outside the gene matches. In germline, CDR1 is SEHNR, CDR2 FQNEAQ (reference sequence). CDR3 length equals 15 residues. The CDR3 protein is CASSHRDRKETEAFF. Written as DNA, the CDR3 is TGTGCCAGCAGCCATAGGGACAGAAAGGAAACTGAAGCTTTCTTT. Together with reference TRBV7-9 and TRBJ1-1, the CDR3 gives the full variable domain: DTGVSQNPRHKITKRGQNVTFRCDPISEHNRLYWYRQTLGQGPEFLTYFQNEAQLEKSRLLSDRFSAERPKGSFSTLEIQRTEQGDSAMYLCASSHRDRKETEAFFGQGTRLTVV.

This clone showed up many times. The rearrangement joins TRBV20-1 to TRBJ2-4, with a weak D call TRBD1 (5 bases). The germline CDR1 and CDR2 sequences are DFQATT and SNEGSKA (reference sequence). The CDR3 totals 15 residues. Trimming left V 6 bases short and J 4 bases short, with 19 bases between. The DNA for the CDR3 is TGCAGTGCCCCGGTGGGGCAAGCACTAAAAAACATTCAGTACTTC. This codes for CSAPVGQALKNIQYF.

The genes are TRBV28 and TRBJ2-7, with D perhaps TRBD1 (5 bases). The CDR3 runs to 15 residues. V lost 5 bases and J lost 6, with 20 bases in between. Germline V lookup: CDR1 MDHEN, CDR2 SYDVKM. The CDR3 sequence is CASSPSMGRMGEQYF. DNA for the CDR3: TGTGCCAGCAGTCCCTCCATGGGGCGCATGGGCGAGCAGTACTTC.

This clone is deemed medium-sized. The genes are TRBV28 and TRBJ1-1; TRBD1 matches 9 bases. The junction had 8 bases not matched to a gene; V was cut back by 7 bases and J by 8 bases. This CDR3 contains 13 residues. Germline V gene data show CDR1 as MDHEN and CDR2 as SYDVKM. CDR3 DNA: TGTGCCAGCACCCCAGGGACAGGGAGAGAAGCTTTCTTT. It encodes CASTPGTGREAFF.

This clone has only a few counts. CDR3 sequence reads: CASSLLWLSGVPYEQYF. Written as DNA, the CDR3 is TGTGCCAGCAGTTTATTGTGGCTATCGGGAGTGCCCTACGAGCAGTACTTC. The V gene is TRBV27, the J gene TRBJ2-7; possible D gene TRBD2, 6 bases. Between the trimmed V and J ends, which lost 1 base and 2 bases, there was a span of 18 bases. CDR1 and CDR2 from the germline V gene are MNHEY and SMNVEV (reference sequence). This CDR3 comprises 17 residues.

This clone has just a few counts. The chain is built from TRBV5-4 and TRBJ2-1; 8 nucleotides match TRBD1. The trim removed 3 bases at V and 3 bases at J, leaving 8 bases unmatched. CDR1 is SGHNT, CDR2 YYREEE, per germline (reference sequence). This CDR3 is built from 16 residues. The CDR3: CASSSAGGARYNEQFF. CDR3 nucleotide sequence: TGTGCCAGCAGCTCGGCAGGGGGCGCGCGCTACAATGAGCAGTTCTTC.

In this sample, this clone turned up many times. V is TRBV2 and J is TRBJ2-1, with TRBD2 matching 7 bases. The CDR3 has 15 amino acids. The germline V gene has CDR1 SNHLY and CDR2 FYNNEI. V shed 3 bases and J 8 bases; nucleotides not matched to a gene: 10. The CDR3 reads CASSDEGLGGHEQFF. Here the CDR3 DNA reads TGTGCCAGCAGTGATGAAGGACTAGGAGGCCATGAGCAGTTCTTC.

This clone was detected ten times or more. The chain carries TRBV2 and TRBJ2-4; the D is unclear. Germline CDR1 reads SNHLY; CDR2 reads FYNNEI. V gave up 4 bases and J gave up 2 bases, with 9 bases separating them. The CDR3 length is 14 residues. The CDR3 DNA reads TGTGCCAGCAGTGGGGTAGGGACCAAAAACATTCAGTACTTC. Its protein product is CASSGVGTKNIQYF.

As to this clone: This CDR3 is missing its conserved last phenylalanine or tryptophan, likely due to a read error. The chain couples TRBV20-1 to TRBJ2-7; D is uncertain. Deletions cut 0 bases from V and 1 base from J, with 10 bases between. Germline CDR1 DFQATT, CDR2 SNEGSKA (reference sequence). The CDR3 consists of 14 residues. CDR3 nucleotide sequence: TGCAGTGCTAGAGATACCGGCAGGTCCTACGAGCAGTACTCA. Protein sequence: CSARDTGRSYEQYS.

In the case of this clone: A read error may account for a junction end that differs from germline. The chain combines TRBV7-7 with TRBJ2-3; TRBD2 agrees at 11 bases. The CDR3 is 14 residues long. Germline assignment: CDR1 SSHAT and CDR2 FNYEAQ (reference sequence). In DNA, the CDR3 is TGTGCTAGCAGCTTAGGACTAGCGGGAGATACGCAGTATTTT. It translates to CASSLGLAGDTQYF.

Many counts were recorded for this clone. The chain uses TRBV20-1 and TRBJ2-1, with 8 bases that match TRBD2. Germline V gene lookup returns CDR1 DFQATT and CDR2 SNEGSKA (reference sequence). Trimming removed 1 base from V and 0 bases from J; junction bases left unmatched: 5. The CDR3 is made up of 16 amino acids. This CDR3 is CSARVDSGTSYNEQFF. CDR3 DNA: TGCAGTGCTAGAGTGGATAGCGGGACCTCCTACAATGAGCAGTTCTTC.

A few counts support this clone. V is TRBV20-1 and J is TRBJ2-7, with TRBD1 identical over 11 bases. V lost 1 base, J lost 6 bases, and 8 bases stayed unmatched. This CDR3 contains 15 residues. Germline V gives CDR1 DFQATT, CDR2 SNEGSKA (reference sequence). CDR3 in DNA: TGCAGTGCTAGAGGTCTTGGACAGGGGGCCCGCGAGCAGTACTTC. Translation gives CSARGLGQGAREQYF.

This clone showed up just a few times. The V and J genes are TRBV12-3 or TRBV12-4 and TRBJ1-1; D is unclear. Trimming cost V 3 bases and J 0 bases, with 8 bases left between them. The CDR3 totals 14 residues. CDR3 in DNA: TGTGCCAGCAGTTTTGGCGGGATGAACACTGAAGCTTTCTTT. Encoded protein: CASSFGGMNTEAFF.

This clone was observed many times. The chain joins TRBV12-3 or TRBV12-4 to TRBJ2-7, with D uncertain. V was shortened by 2 bases and J by 3 bases, with 11 bases between the two germline ends. CDR3 length: 14 residues. The CDR3 DNA is TGTGCCAGCAGTTTAATGATGGGCATCTACGAGCAGTACTTC. It translates to CASSLMMGIYEQYF.

This clone was seen just once. The chain joins TRBV7-2 to TRBJ2-3, with D unclear. V was clipped by 5 bases and J by 2 bases, with 11 bases between them. Germline-derived CDR1 and CDR2 are SGHTA and FQGNSA. This CDR3 is built from 14 residues. Written as DNA, the CDR3 is TGTGCCAGCAGCCCCTGTACTCCCACAGATACGCAGTATTTT. Protein: CASSPCTPTDTQYF. The full variable domain, rest sourced from reference TRBV7-2 and TRBJ2-3, is GAGVSQSPSNKVTEKGKDVELRCDPISGHTALYWYRQSLGQGLEFLIYFQGNSAPDKSGLPSDRFSAERTGGSVSTLTIQRTQQEDSAVYLCASSPCTPTDTQYFGPGTRLTVL.

The chain employs TRBV19 and TRBJ1-1; no definite D call. Germline CDR1 LNHDA, CDR2 SQIVND (reference sequence). CDR3 length: 12 residues. The V and J ends lost 7 bases and 5 bases respectively, with 11 bases between them. The CDR3 nucleotides are TGTGCCAGTATCCCGACATGGACTGAAGCTTTCTTT. Translation: CASIPTWTEAFF.

This chain uses TRBV6-7 with TRBJ1-4, with D hard to call. TRBV6-7 is labeled an ORF, and its function is uncertain. V was trimmed by 0 bases and J by 7 bases, leaving 21 bases between them. This CDR3 contains 18 residues. The CDR3 protein is CASSYSGFGSPPCEKLFF. Here the CDR3 DNA reads TGTGCCAGCAGTTACTCGGGATTCGGTTCTCCCCCGTGTGAAAAACTGTTTTTT.

This clone has a handful of counts. The chain recombines TRBV10-3 with TRBJ2-7; D is ambiguous. Germline V CDR1 and CDR2: ENHRY, SYGVKD. Trimming took off 0 bases at V and 4 bases at J, with 7 bases between the two ends. The CDR3 totals 13 residues. CDR3 sequence: CAISESSEYEQYF. In DNA, the CDR3 is TGTGCCATCAGTGAGTCGTCTGAGTACGAGCAGTACTTC.